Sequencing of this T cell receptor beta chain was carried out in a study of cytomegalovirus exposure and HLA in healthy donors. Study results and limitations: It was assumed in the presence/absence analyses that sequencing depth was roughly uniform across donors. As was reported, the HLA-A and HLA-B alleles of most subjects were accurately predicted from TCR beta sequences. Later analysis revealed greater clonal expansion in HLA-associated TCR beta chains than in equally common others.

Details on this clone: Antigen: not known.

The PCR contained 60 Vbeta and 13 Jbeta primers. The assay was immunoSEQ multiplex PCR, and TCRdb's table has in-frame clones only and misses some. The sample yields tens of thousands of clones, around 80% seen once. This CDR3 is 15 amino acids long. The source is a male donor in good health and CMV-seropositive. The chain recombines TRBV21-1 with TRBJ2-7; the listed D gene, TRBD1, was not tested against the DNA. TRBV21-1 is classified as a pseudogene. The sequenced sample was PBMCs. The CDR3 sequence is CASSKEGAGYYEQYF. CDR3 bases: TGTGCCAGCAGCAAAGAGGGGGCGGGGTACTACGAGCAGTACTTC.